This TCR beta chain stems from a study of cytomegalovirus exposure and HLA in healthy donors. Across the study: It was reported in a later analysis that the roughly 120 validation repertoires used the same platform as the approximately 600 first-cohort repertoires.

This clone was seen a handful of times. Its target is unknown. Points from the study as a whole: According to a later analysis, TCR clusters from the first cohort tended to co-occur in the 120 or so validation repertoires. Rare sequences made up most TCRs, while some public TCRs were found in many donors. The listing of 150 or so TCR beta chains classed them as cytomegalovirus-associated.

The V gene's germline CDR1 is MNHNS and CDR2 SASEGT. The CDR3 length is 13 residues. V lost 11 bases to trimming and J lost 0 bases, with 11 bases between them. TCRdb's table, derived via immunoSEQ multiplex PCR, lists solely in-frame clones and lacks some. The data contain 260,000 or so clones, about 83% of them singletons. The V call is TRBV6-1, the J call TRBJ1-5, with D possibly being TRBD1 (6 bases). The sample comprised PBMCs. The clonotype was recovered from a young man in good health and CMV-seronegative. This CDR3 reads CAGGQYSNQPQHF. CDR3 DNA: TGTGCCGGAGGACAGTATAGCAATCAGCCCCAGCATTTT.